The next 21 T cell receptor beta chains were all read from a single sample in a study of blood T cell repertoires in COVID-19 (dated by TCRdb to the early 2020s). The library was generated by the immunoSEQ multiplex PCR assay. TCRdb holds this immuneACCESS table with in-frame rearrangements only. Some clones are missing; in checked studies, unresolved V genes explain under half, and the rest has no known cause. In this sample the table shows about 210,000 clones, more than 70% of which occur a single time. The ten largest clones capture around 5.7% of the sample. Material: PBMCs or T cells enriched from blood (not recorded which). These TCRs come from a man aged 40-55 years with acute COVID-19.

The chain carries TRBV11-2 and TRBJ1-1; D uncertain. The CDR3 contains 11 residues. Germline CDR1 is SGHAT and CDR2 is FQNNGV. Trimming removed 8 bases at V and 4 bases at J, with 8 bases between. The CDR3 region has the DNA TGTGCCAGCGGCCATATCACTGAAGCTTTCTTT. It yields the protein CASGHITEAFF.

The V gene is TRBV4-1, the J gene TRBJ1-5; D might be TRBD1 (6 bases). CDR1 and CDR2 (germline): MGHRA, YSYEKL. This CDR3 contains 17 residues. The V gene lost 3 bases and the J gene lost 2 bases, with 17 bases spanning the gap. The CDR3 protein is CASSQGKTGLGNQPQHF. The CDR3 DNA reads TGCGCCAGCAGCCAGGGAAAAACAGGGTTGGGCAATCAGCCCCAGCATTTT.

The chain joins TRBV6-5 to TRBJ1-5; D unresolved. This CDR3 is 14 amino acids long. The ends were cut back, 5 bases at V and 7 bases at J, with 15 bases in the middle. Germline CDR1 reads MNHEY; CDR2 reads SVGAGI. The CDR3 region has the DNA TGTGCCAGCAGTCCCAGGCAATCGACACAGCCCCAGCATTTT. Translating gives CASSPRQSTQPQHF.

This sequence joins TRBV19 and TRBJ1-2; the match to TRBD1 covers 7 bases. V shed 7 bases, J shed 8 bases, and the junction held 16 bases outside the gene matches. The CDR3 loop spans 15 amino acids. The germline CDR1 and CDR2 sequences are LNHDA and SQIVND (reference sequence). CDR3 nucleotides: TGTGCCAGTACCCAACCATCGGAGGGGGCTAGGGGCTACACCTTC. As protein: CASTQPSEGARGYTF.

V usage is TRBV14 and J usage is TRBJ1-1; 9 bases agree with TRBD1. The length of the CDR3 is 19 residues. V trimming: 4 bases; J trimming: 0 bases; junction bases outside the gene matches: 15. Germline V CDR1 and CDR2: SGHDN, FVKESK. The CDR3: CASSPNRDRVFSMNTEAFF. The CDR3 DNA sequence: TGTGCCAGCAGCCCCAACCGGGACAGGGTTTTTTCGATGAACACTGAAGCTTTCTTT.

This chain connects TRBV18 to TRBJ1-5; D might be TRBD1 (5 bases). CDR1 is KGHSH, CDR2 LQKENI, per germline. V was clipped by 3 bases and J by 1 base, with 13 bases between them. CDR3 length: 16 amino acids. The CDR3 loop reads CASSPAGGGSNQPQHF. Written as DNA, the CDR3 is TGTGCCAGCTCACCCGCTGGGGGGGGGAGCAATCAGCCCCAGCATTTT.

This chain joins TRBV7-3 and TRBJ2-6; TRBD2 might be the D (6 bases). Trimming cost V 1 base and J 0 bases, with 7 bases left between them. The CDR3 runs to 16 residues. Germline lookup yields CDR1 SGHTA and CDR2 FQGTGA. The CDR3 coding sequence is TGTGCCAGCAGCTTAAAGGGAGGCTCTGGGGCCAACGTCCTGACTTTC. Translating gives CASSLKGGSGANVLTF.

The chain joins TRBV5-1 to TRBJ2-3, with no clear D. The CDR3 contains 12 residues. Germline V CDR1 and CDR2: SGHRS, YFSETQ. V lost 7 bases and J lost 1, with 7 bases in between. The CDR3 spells CASFQGTDTQYF. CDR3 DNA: TGCGCCAGCTTTCAGGGCACAGATACGCAGTATTTT.

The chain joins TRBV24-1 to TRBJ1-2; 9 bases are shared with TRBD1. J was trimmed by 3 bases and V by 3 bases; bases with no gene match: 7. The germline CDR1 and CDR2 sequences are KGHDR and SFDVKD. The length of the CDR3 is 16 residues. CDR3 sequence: CATSDPSRQGDYGYTF. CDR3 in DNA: TGTGCCACCAGTGATCCGTCTCGACAGGGGGACTATGGCTACACCTTC.

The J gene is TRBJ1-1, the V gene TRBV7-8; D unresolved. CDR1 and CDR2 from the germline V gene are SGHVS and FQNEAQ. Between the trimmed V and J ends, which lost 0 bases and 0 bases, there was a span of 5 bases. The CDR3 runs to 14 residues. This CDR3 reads CASSLAEVNTEAFF. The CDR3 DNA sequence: TGTGCCAGCAGCTTAGCGGAGGTGAACACTGAAGCTTTCTTT.

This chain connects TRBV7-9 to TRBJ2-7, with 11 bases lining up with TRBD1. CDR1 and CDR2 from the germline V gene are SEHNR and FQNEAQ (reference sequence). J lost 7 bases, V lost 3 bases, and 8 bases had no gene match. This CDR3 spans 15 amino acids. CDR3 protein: CASSLGQGETEEQYF. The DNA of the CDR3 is TGTGCCAGCAGCTTGGGACAGGGGGAAACTGAAGAGCAGTACTTC.

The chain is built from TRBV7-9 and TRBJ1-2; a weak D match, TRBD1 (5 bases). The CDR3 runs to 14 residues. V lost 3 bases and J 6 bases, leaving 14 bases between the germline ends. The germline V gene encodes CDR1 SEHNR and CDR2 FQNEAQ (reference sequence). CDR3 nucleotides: TGTGCCAGCAGCTTGCAGGGCCCAATAGATGGCTACACCTTC. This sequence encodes CASSLQGPIDGYTF. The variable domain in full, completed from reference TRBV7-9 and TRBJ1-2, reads DTGVSQNPRHKITKRGQNVTFRCDPISEHNRLYWYRQTLGQGPEFLTYFQNEAQLEKSRLLSDRFSAERPKGSFSTLEIQRTEQGDSAMYLCASSLQGPIDGYTFGSGTRLTVV.

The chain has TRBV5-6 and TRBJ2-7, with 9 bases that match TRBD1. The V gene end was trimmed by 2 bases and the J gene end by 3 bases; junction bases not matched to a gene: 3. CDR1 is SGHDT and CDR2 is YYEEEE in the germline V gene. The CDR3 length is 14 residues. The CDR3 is CASSFGTGHYEQYF. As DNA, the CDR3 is TGTGCCAGCAGCTTTGGGACAGGGCACTACGAGCAGTACTTC.

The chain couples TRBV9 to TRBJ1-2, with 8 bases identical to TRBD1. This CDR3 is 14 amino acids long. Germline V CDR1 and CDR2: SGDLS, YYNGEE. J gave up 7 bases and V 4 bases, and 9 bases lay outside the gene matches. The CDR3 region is CASSFLTGGGGYTF. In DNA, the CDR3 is TGTGCCAGCAGCTTTCTTACAGGGGGTGGTGGCTACACCTTC.

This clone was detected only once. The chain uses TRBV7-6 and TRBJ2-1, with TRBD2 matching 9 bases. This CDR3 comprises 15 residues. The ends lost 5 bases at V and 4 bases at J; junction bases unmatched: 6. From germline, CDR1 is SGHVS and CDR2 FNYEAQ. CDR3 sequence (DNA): TGTGCCAGCAGCCCCGGACTAGCGCAGTACAATGAGCAGTTCTTC. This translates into CASSPGLAQYNEQFF.

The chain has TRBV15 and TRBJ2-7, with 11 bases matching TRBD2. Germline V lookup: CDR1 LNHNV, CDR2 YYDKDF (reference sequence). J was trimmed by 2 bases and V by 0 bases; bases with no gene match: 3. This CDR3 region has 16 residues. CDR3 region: CATSRELAGAPYEQYF. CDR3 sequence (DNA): TGTGCCACCAGCAGAGAACTAGCGGGAGCCCCCTACGAGCAGTACTTC.

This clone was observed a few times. This CDR3 is CSASRAGSTDTQYF. In DNA form, the CDR3 reads TGCAGTGCTAGTCGGGCAGGGTCAACAGATACGCAGTATTTT. This chain uses TRBV20-1 with TRBJ2-3, with TRBD1 as a possible D gene (5 bases). Trimming left V 3 bases short and J 3 bases short, with 13 bases between. The CDR3 runs to 14 residues. Germline CDR1 is DFQATT and CDR2 is SNEGSKA (reference sequence).

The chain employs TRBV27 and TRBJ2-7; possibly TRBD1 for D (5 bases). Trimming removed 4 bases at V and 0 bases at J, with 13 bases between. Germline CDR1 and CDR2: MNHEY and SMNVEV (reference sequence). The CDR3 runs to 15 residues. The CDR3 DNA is TGTGCCAGCAGTTCACTCCGAAGGGGCTCCTACGAGCAGTACTTC. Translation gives CASSSLRRGSYEQYF.

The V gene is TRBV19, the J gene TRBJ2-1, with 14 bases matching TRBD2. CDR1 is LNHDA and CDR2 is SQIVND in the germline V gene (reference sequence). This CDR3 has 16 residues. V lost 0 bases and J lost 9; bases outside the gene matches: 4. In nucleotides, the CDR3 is TGTGCCAGTAGTATAGATGCCGGGACTAGCGGGAGTGAGCAGTTCTTC. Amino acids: CASSIDAGTSGSEQFF.

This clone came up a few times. CDR3 sequence reads: CAAGGGGSKNIQYF. For the CDR3, the DNA is TGTGCCGCCGGCGGGGGGGGTTCCAAAAACATTCAGTACTTC. The gene calls are TRBV30 and TRBJ2-4, with 9 bases aligning to TRBD2. The CDR3 consists of 14 residues. After removal of 8 bases from V and 2 bases from J, the junction contained 7 bases not matched to a gene. CDR1 is GTSNPN, CDR2 SVGIG, per germline (reference sequence).

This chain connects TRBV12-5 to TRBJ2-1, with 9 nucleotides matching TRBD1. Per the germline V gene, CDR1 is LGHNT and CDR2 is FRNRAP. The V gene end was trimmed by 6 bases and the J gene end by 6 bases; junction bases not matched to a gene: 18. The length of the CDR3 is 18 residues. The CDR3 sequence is CASGPATYTGTGFNEQFF. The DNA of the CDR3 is TGTGCTAGTGGACCTGCTACTTACACCGGGACAGGGTTCAATGAGCAGTTCTTC. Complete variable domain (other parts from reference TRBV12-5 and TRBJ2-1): DARVTQTPRHKVTEMGQEVTMRCQPILGHNTVFWYRQTMMQGLELLAYFRNRAPLDDSGMPKDRFSAEMPDATLATLKIQPSEPRDSAVYFCASGPATYTGTGFNEQFFGPGTRLTVL.